What follows are 22 T cell receptor beta chains derived from one specimen sequenced in a study of glioma-infiltrating T cells. Amplification of TCR alpha and beta CDR3 regions from RNA used iRepertoire nested multiplex PCR. One entry per CDR3 protein results from TCRdb running MiXCR on the multiplex PCR reads. This table holds some 85,000 distinct CDR3 sequences, about 25% found once. The source material was glioma tissue, nonneoplastic brain tissue, or PBMCs (not recorded which). The receptor source for this set is a human donor with low-grade glioma or glioblastoma, undergoing nonglioma brain surgery, or in good health (not recorded which).

A word on this clonotype: A read error may explain this, as a much larger clone is one base away. The chain combines TRBV25-1 with TRBJ2-5; 8 positions agree with TRBD1. The CDR3 is made up of 15 amino acids. Germline CDR1 reads MGHDK; CDR2 reads SYGVNS. The CDR3: CASSDWTGRGETLYF. CDR3 DNA: TGTGCCAGCAGTGACTGGACAGGGCGGGGTGAGACCCTGTACTTC.

This clonotype was counted many times. The chain carries TRBV24-1 and TRBJ2-3, with D unclear. This CDR3 is built from 12 residues. The germline gives CDR1 KGHDR, CDR2 SFDVKD. Between the trimmed V and J ends, which lost 4 bases and 3 bases, there was a span of 4 bases. The CDR3 sequence is CATSDWTDTQYF. CDR3 in DNA: TGTGCCACCAGTGACTGGACAGATACGCAGTATTTT.

Many counts were recorded for this clonotype. Here the CDR3 DNA reads TGCAGTGCTAGAAAACAGGGCGCAGAGACCCAGTACTTC. Its translation is CSARKQGAETQYF. This sequence joins TRBV20-1 and TRBJ2-5; D might be TRBD1 (6 bases). CDR1 and CDR2 from the germline V gene are DFQATT and SNEGSKA (reference sequence). The V end lost 2 bases, the J end lost 4 bases, and 11 bases lay between the germline ends. The CDR3 consists of 13 residues.

A single count supports this clonotype. The rearrangement joins TRBV18 to TRBJ1-3; D perhaps matches TRBD1 (6 bases). Trimming left V 3 bases short and J 2 bases short, with 17 bases between. CDR3 length equals 17 residues. Per germline, CDR1 KGHSH and CDR2 LQKENI. DNA for the CDR3: TGTGCCAGCTCACCGATTACTGCGAGGACAGCTGGAAACACCATATATTTT. It translates to CASSPITARTAGNTIYF.

This clonotype was observed at least ten times. V and J are TRBV18 and TRBJ1-1; 11 bases line up with TRBD1. Germline-derived CDR1 and CDR2 are KGHSH and LQKENI. The trim removed 1 base at V and 5 bases at J, leaving 9 bases unmatched. The CDR3 length is 17 residues. CDR3 region: CASSPLSGQGAGTEAFF. The DNA of the CDR3 is TGTGCCAGCTCACCACTTTCTGGACAGGGGGCTGGAACTGAAGCTTTCTTT.

The rearrangement links TRBV7-9 to TRBJ2-3, with D tentatively TRBD1 or TRBD2 (5 bases each). Germline CDR1 is SEHNR and CDR2 is FQNEAQ (reference sequence). The CDR3 loop spans 17 amino acids. The germline V and J ends were trimmed by 5 bases and 3 bases, with 21 bases remaining between them. In DNA, the CDR3 is TGTGCCAGCAGCCTAGGGGAAGCGGTAGTAGAGACAGATACGCAGTATTTT. Translation: CASSLGEAVVETDTQYF.

This clonotype was seen many times. This chain joins TRBV28 and TRBJ1-6, with a tentative D call TRBD1 (6 bases). The ends were cut back, 3 bases at V and 10 bases at J, with 16 bases in the middle. This CDR3 contains 15 residues. Germline lookup yields CDR1 MDHEN and CDR2 SYDVKM. The CDR3 loop is CASSFLPGVRSPLHF. The CDR3 coding sequence is TGTGCCAGCAGTTTTCTCCCAGGGGTTCGATCACCCCTCCACTTT.

This clonotype was seen many times. The J gene is TRBJ1-6, the V gene TRBV6-1; weak D call: TRBD1 (5 bases). The V gene lost 5 bases and the J gene lost 10 bases, with 12 bases spanning the gap. This CDR3 region has 13 residues. The V gene's germline CDR1 is MNHNS and CDR2 SASEGT. The CDR3 nucleotides are TGTGCCAGCAGTTATAATCGGGACTCACCCCTCCACTTT. The encoded protein is CASSYNRDSPLHF.

This clonotype was observed a handful of times. The genes are TRBV18 and TRBJ2-7, with TRBD1 matching 9 bases. Germline CDR1 reads KGHSH; CDR2 reads LQKENI. V lost 5 bases, J lost 2 bases, and 4 bases stayed unmatched. The CDR3 sequence is 14 residues long. The CDR3 protein is CASSTGTGTYEQYF. CDR3 coding DNA: TGTGCCAGCTCAACCGGGACAGGGACCTACGAGCAGTACTTC.

On this clonotype: One base away lies a much larger clone, so this may be a sequencing read error. This rearrangement joins TRBV2 to TRBJ2-7; tentative D call: TRBD2 (6 bases). The germline V gene encodes CDR1 SNHLY and CDR2 FYNNEI. V gave up 4 bases and J gave up 2 bases, with 9 bases separating them. The CDR3 totals 13 residues. The CDR3 region is CASSGLGPYEQYF. For the CDR3, the DNA is TGTGCCAGCAGTGGACTAGGCCCCTACGAGCAGTACTTC.

This clonotype was seen ten or more times. CDR3 sequence: CSVDRGYEQYF. Here the CDR3 DNA reads TGCAGCGTTGACAGGGGCTACGAGCAGTACTTC. V usage is TRBV29-1 and J usage is TRBJ2-7, with D perhaps TRBD1 (6 bases). Germline loops: CDR1 SQVTM, CDR2 ANQGSEA. V was trimmed by 3 bases and J by 3 bases, leaving 6 bases between them. The CDR3 is made up of 11 amino acids.

The chain joins TRBV5-6 to TRBJ2-7; the match to TRBD2 covers 9 bases. The germline gives CDR1 SGHDT, CDR2 YYEEEE. V trimming: 1 base; J trimming: 4 bases; junction bases outside the gene matches: 6. This CDR3 has 15 residues. The CDR3 DNA sequence: TGTGCCAGCAGCTTGCAGACTAGCGGAGATTACGAGCAGTACTTC. This gives the protein CASSLQTSGDYEQYF.

About this clonotype itself: Just one base apart from a much larger clone, this may be a read error. The rearrangement joins TRBV6-1 to TRBJ1-4; D gene unclear. The germline CDR1 and CDR2 sequences are MNHNS and SASEGT. With 6 bases removed from V and 3 bases from J, the gap between germline ends came to 11 bases. The CDR3 consists of 14 residues. The CDR3 nucleotides are TGTGCCAGCAGGACGGGGTGGGCTAATGAAAAACTGTTTTTT. The encoded protein is CASRTGWANEKLFF.

In DNA, the CDR3 is TGCGCCACCCGGACCCACAACCTGCCGGATACGCAGTATTTT. This gives the protein CATRTHNLPDTQYF. This chain connects TRBV10-2 to TRBJ2-3; D remains ambiguous. This CDR3 spans 14 amino acids. In germline, CDR1 is WSHSY, CDR2 SAAADI. Trimming removed 10 bases at V and 6 bases at J, with 20 bases between.

As concerns this clonotype: A read error is possible here, since a much larger clone lies one base away. V is TRBV4-1 and J is TRBJ1-2; TRBD1 is a possible D gene (6 bases). This CDR3 comprises 16 residues. Germline CDR1 and CDR2: MGHRA and YSYEKL. Trimming took off 6 bases at V and 0 bases at J, with 17 bases between the two ends. CDR3 loop: CASRPGRGPTNYGYTF. The CDR3 DNA sequence: TGCGCCAGCAGACCGGGCAGGGGACCTACTAACTATGGCTACACCTTC.

Many counts were recorded for this clonotype. This chain connects TRBV19 to TRBJ2-3; 9 bases align to TRBD1. This CDR3 has 15 residues. CDR1 LNHDA and CDR2 SQIVND come from the germline V gene (reference sequence). V gave up 5 bases and J gave up 3 bases; unmatched junction bases: 6. The CDR3 DNA follows: TGTGCCAGTAGTCGAAGACAGGGGGTAACAGATACGCAGTATTTT. Translating it yields CASSRRQGVTDTQYF.

As regards this clonotype: A much more abundant neighbour one base away suggests this may be a read error. The chain has TRBV5-1 and TRBJ1-1; the D is unclear. CDR1 SGHRS and CDR2 YFSETQ come from the germline V gene. Deletions cut 4 bases from V and 1 base from J, with 14 bases between. CDR3 size: 15 residues. The CDR3 sequence is CASSRERVENTEAFF. The CDR3 DNA reads as TGCGCCAGCAGCCGCGAAAGGGTTGAGAACACTGAAGCTTTCTTT.

This clonotype came up once. A much larger clonotype is one base distant, so this may be a read error. The V gene is TRBV5-1, the J gene TRBJ2-3, with 9 bases lining up with TRBD2. CDR3 length: 16 residues. V dropped 1 base and J dropped 0; count of bases not matched to a gene: 3. Germline CDR1 SGHRS, CDR2 YFSETQ. The CDR3 protein is CASSLPSGTSTDTQYF. The DNA for the CDR3 is TGCGCCAGCAGCTTGCCTAGCGGGACTAGCACAGATACGCAGTATTTT.

This clonotype has at least ten counts. The V gene is TRBV2, the J gene TRBJ1-2; the D is unclear. CDR1 and CDR2 (germline): SNHLY, FYNNEI. Trimming shortened V by 5 bases and J by 4 bases, and 11 bases separated the two germline ends. CDR3 length: 13 amino acids. The DNA for the CDR3 is TGTGCCAGCAGTCCCCACCCCAGCTATGGCTACACCTTC. Translating gives CASSPHPSYGYTF.

This clonotype was seen repeatedly, ten times or more. The chain recombines TRBV10-3 with TRBJ1-6, with a possible D match to TRBD1 (5 bases). The CDR3 runs to 15 residues. Germline V gene lookup returns CDR1 ENHRY and CDR2 SYGVKD. Trimming removed 0 bases from V and 7 bases from J, with 10 bases in between. The CDR3 nucleotides read TGTGCCATCAGTGAGTCGGGGGTCGGAAATTCACCCCTCCACTTT. Translating gives CAISESGVGNSPLHF.

At least ten counts were recorded for this clonotype. J is TRBJ2-5 and V is TRBV18; possibly TRBD2 for D (6 bases). Looked up from germline, CDR1 is KGHSH and CDR2 is LQKENI. Trimming took 3 bases from V and 1 from J, leaving 9 bases between them. The CDR3 extends over 14 amino acids. The chain's CDR3 is CASSPGLTQETQYF. Written as DNA, the CDR3 is TGTGCCAGCTCACCCGGACTAACCCAAGAGACCCAGTACTTC.

This clonotype came up many times. This rearrangement joins TRBV20-1 to TRBJ1-5; no clear D gene. Looked up from germline, CDR1 is DFQATT and CDR2 is SNEGSKA (reference sequence). V shed 3 bases and J shed 6 bases, with 15 bases lying between them. The CDR3 spans 14 residues. The CDR3 sequence is CSASVGFSSQPQHF. The CDR3 region has the DNA TGCAGTGCTAGCGTCGGGTTCTCCAGTCAGCCCCAGCATTTT.